The 29 T cell receptor beta chains below come from one sample, sequenced in a study of Ad26.COV2.S vaccination and SARS-CoV-2 variants. TCRdb keeps only in-frame clones here, not all; method: immunoSEQ multiplex PCR. The sample lists 350,000 to 400,000 clones, over 75% occurring once. Treatment given: some 19 received Ad26.COV2.S at low or high dose, single or two shots; five or six received placebo; per-sample allocation not given. It was on day 63 after the first vaccine or placebo injection that samples were taken. The source material was peripheral blood, sampled in a trial of Ad26.COV2.S vaccine versus placebo. The source of these receptors is a person aged 18 to 59 who received the Ad26.COV2.S COVID-19 vaccine or a placebo.

This sequence joins TRBV30 and TRBJ1-6, with D maybe TRBD1 (5 bases). This CDR3 has 14 amino acids. Between the trimmed V and J ends, which lost 3 bases and 8 bases, there was a span of 14 bases. Per germline, CDR1 GTSNPN and CDR2 SVGIG (reference sequence). The CDR3 protein is CAWSSASGDSPLHF. As DNA, the CDR3 is TGTGCCTGGAGCTCGGCCTCGGGGGATTCACCCCTCCACTTT.

V usage is TRBV7-2 and J usage is TRBJ2-1; the match to TRBD2 covers 8 bases. V lost 5 bases to trimming and J lost 9 bases; unmatched junction nucleotides: 9. Germline V CDR1 and CDR2: SGHTA, FQGNSA. The CDR3 length is 14 residues. CDR3 in DNA: TGTGCCAGCAGCCTTAGCGGGACCCGAGTTGAGCAGTTCTTC. Amino acid sequence: CASSLSGTRVEQFF.

V usage is TRBV4-1 and J usage is TRBJ2-5; 7 bases align to TRBD2. The CDR3 length is 15 residues. Trimming took 3 bases from V and 1 from J; bases not matched to a gene: 5. The germline V gene has CDR1 MGHRA and CDR2 YSYEKL. This CDR3 is CASSHHGTTQETQYF. In nucleotides, the CDR3 is TGCGCCAGCAGCCATCACGGGACTACCCAAGAGACCCAGTACTTC.

The genes are TRBV20-1 and TRBJ2-5; 7 nucleotides match TRBD2. The junction had 7 bases not matched to a gene; V was cut back by 3 bases and J by 0 bases. The germline gives CDR1 DFQATT, CDR2 SNEGSKA (reference sequence). This CDR3 contains 15 residues. The CDR3 reads CSASGGEGYQETQYF. DNA for the CDR3: TGCAGTGCTAGTGGCGGGGAGGGGTACCAAGAGACCCAGTACTTC.

The J gene is TRBJ1-5, the V gene TRBV19; 7 bases are shared with TRBD1. The CDR3 loop spans 16 amino acids. Trimming removed 3 bases from V and 4 bases from J; junction bases left unmatched: 9. The germline CDR1 and CDR2 sequences are LNHDA and SQIVND (reference sequence). The chain's CDR3 is CASSITGTVVNQPQHF. CDR3 bases: TGTGCCAGTAGTATCACCGGGACAGTCGTTAATCAGCCCCAGCATTTT.

This chain links TRBV5-4 with TRBJ1-3; D gene ambiguous. From germline, CDR1 is SGHNT and CDR2 YYREEE (reference sequence). The CDR3 runs 15 residues. V shed 5 bases and J shed 0 bases, with 12 bases lying between them. The CDR3 region is CASSPETTSGNTIYF. The CDR3 DNA follows: TGTGCCAGCAGTCCAGAAACGACCTCTGGAAACACCATATATTTT.

V is TRBV4-1 and J is TRBJ2-7, with D possibly being TRBD1 or TRBD2 (6 bases each). Trimming took 0 bases from V and 10 from J, leaving 16 bases between them. The CDR3 length is 14 residues. The V gene's germline CDR1 is MGHRA and CDR2 YSYEKL. In nucleotides, the CDR3 is TGCGCCAGCAGCCAAGAATGGAGGGGGACCCACCAGTACTTC. Amino acid sequence: CASSQEWRGTHQYF.

The chain has TRBV5-5 and TRBJ2-5, with D tentatively TRBD1 (6 bases). Germline CDR1 is SGHKS and CDR2 is YYEKEE (reference sequence). This CDR3 contains 12 residues. V was pared by 7 bases and J by 5 bases, with 12 bases between. The CDR3 loop is CASVQGAETQYF. The CDR3 nucleotides are TGTGCCAGCGTACAGGGCGCGGAGACCCAGTACTTC.

J is TRBJ1-5 and V is TRBV9, with a possible D match to TRBD1 (5 bases). V dropped 0 bases and J dropped 4 bases, with 8 bases sitting between them. This CDR3 region has 14 residues. The germline V gene has CDR1 SGDLS and CDR2 YYNGEE. The chain's CDR3 is CASSVGDVNQPQHF. The CDR3 DNA sequence: TGTGCCAGCAGCGTAGGGGACGTAAATCAGCCCCAGCATTTT.

This chain connects TRBV28 to TRBJ2-1; TRBD2 matches at 13 bases. Germline V gene sequence: CDR1 MDHEN, CDR2 SYDVKM. This CDR3 is built from 16 residues. V lost 8 bases, J lost 6 bases, and 10 bases stayed unmatched. CDR3 nucleotides: TGTGCCAGCCGCCGGGCCGGGACTAGCGGGACCAATGAGCAGTTCTTC. It codes for CASRRAGTSGTNEQFF.

J is TRBJ1-6 and V is TRBV12-5; perhaps TRBD1 as D (5 bases). Germline assignment: CDR1 LGHNT and CDR2 FRNRAP. Deletions cut 1 base from V and 10 bases from J, with 17 bases between. The CDR3 is 16 residues long. The CDR3: CASGLDRAGGGSPLHF. CDR3 coding DNA: TGTGCTAGTGGTTTGGACCGCGCGGGGGGAGGATCACCCCTCCACTTT.

This sequence joins TRBV7-2 and TRBJ2-3, with D maybe TRBD2 (6 bases). The CDR3 sequence is 15 residues long. Trimming stripped 6 bases from V and 2 bases from J, with 15 bases between. Germline loops: CDR1 SGHTA, CDR2 FQGNSA. The CDR3 loop is CASRQLAQLTDTQYF. The CDR3 coding sequence is TGTGCCAGCAGGCAACTAGCTCAACTCACAGATACGCAGTATTTT.

V gene TRBV30 combines with J gene TRBJ2-1; either TRBD1 or TRBD2 may supply D (5 bases each). V was clipped by 1 base and J by 10 bases, with 11 bases between them. This CDR3 has 12 residues. Germline V CDR1 and CDR2: GTSNPN, SVGIG (reference sequence). Here the CDR3 reads CAWSAEGMEQFF. As DNA, the CDR3 is TGTGCCTGGAGTGCAGAGGGGATGGAGCAGTTCTTC.

The chain uses TRBV10-3 and TRBJ2-2; D may be TRBD2 (5 bases). CDR1 is ENHRY, CDR2 SYGVKD, per germline. Trimming left V 6 bases short and J 2 bases short, with 16 bases between. CDR3 length equals 16 residues. The CDR3 DNA reads TGTGCCATCAGGGATCCTAGCACCCCTAACACCGGGGAGCTGTTTTTT. Residues: CAIRDPSTPNTGELFF.

This clone showed up just once. This sequence joins TRBV6-2 or TRBV6-3 and TRBJ1-1; a possible D gene is TRBD1 (5 bases). V was pared by 0 bases and J by 5 bases, with 13 bases between. CDR3 length: 15 amino acids. Germline CDR1 reads MNHEY; CDR2 reads SVGEGT. The CDR3 region has the DNA TGTGCCAGCAGTTACTCAGGGGATGGGGGGACTGAAGCTTTCTTT. It specifies CASSYSGDGGTEAFF.

The chain is built from TRBV4-1 and TRBJ1-4; 9 nucleotides match TRBD1. After removal of 1 base from V and 3 bases from J, the junction contained 6 bases not matched to a gene. Looked up from germline, CDR1 is MGHRA and CDR2 is YSYEKL. There are 17 residues in the CDR3. Written as DNA, the CDR3 is TGCGCCAGCAGCCAAGCCGGGACAGGGTACTCTAATGAAAAACTGTTTTTT. Protein product: CASSQAGTGYSNEKLFF.

J is TRBJ2-1 and V is TRBV11-3; 9 nucleotides match TRBD1. Germline-derived CDR1 and CDR2 are SGHNT and YENEEA. The CDR3 has 14 residues. V was clipped by 8 bases and J by 7 bases; unmatched bases: 9. The CDR3 region is CASASGQGSNEQFF. The CDR3 region has the DNA TGTGCCAGCGCCTCGGGACAGGGATCAAATGAGCAGTTCTTC.

The chain has TRBV6-2 or TRBV6-3 and TRBJ1-6; 7 nucleotides match TRBD1. V lost 5 bases to trimming and J lost 16 bases; unmatched junction nucleotides: 8. Germline V gene data show CDR1 as MNHEY and CDR2 as SVGEGT. This CDR3 has 12 amino acids. The CDR3: CASSRSDRQLHF. The CDR3 DNA follows: TGTGCCAGCAGTCGTTCGGACAGGCAGCTCCACTTT.

J is TRBJ2-1 and V is TRBV5-1; 7 nucleotides agree with TRBD2. CDR1 is SGHRS and CDR2 is YFSETQ in the germline V gene. Trimming removed 7 bases from V and 0 bases from J; junction bases left unmatched: 4. This CDR3 spans 14 amino acids. This CDR3 is CASGSGDSYNEQFF. CDR3 DNA sequence: TGCGCCAGCGGGAGCGGGGACTCCTACAATGAGCAGTTCTTC. The entire variable domain, with the rest obtained from reference TRBV5-1 and TRBJ2-1, is as follows: KAGVTQTPRYLIKTRGQQVTLSCSPISGHRSVSWYQQTPGQGLQFLFEYFSETQRNKGNFPGRFSGRQFSNSRSEMNVSTLELGDSALYLCASGSGDSYNEQFFGPGTRLTVL.

The chain joins TRBV5-8 to TRBJ2-1; no clear D. Germline V gene lookup returns CDR1 SGHTS and CDR2 YDEGEE. Trimming left V 2 bases short and J 8 bases short, with 8 bases between. CDR3 length: 12 residues. This CDR3 reads CASSLLGYEQFF. The CDR3, as DNA: TGTGCCAGCAGCTTACTTGGGTATGAGCAGTTCTTC.

V gene TRBV7-6 combines with J gene TRBJ1-5, with D unclear. The CDR3 runs to 17 residues. From germline, CDR1 is SGHVS and CDR2 FNYEAQ. Deletions cut 2 bases from V and 2 bases from J, with 16 bases between. The CDR3 nucleotides are TGTGCCAGCAGCTTATTAACTCACGGTCAAGGCAATCAGCCCCAGCATTTT. Amino acid sequence: CASSLLTHGQGNQPQHF.

The V call is TRBV29-1, the J call TRBJ2-1; the match to TRBD2 covers 8 bases. The V gene end was trimmed by 0 bases and the J gene end by 14 bases; junction bases not matched to a gene: 21. Germline V gene sequence: CDR1 SQVTM, CDR2 ANQGSEA. CDR3 length equals 17 residues. The CDR3 bases are TGCAGCGTTGAAGACACCGCCCCCAGCGGGAGTTTTAGGTGGGAGTTCTTC. Its protein is CSVEDTAPSGSFRWEFF.

The chain couples TRBV30 to TRBJ1-4, with 8 bases fitting TRBD1. The length of the CDR3 is 17 residues. Looked up from germline, CDR1 is GTSNPN and CDR2 is SVGIG (reference sequence). V shed 2 bases and J 3 bases; nucleotides not matched to a gene: 11. DNA of the CDR3: TGTGCCTGGAGTCGGGGCACTGGACAGGGAGCTAATGAAAAACTGTTTTTT. The encoded protein is CAWSRGTGQGANEKLFF.

The chain links TRBV9 to TRBJ1-4; D gene unclear. This CDR3 is 14 amino acids long. Germline CDR1 SGDLS, CDR2 YYNGEE. Trimming shortened V by 0 bases and J by 8 bases, and 11 bases separated the two germline ends. CDR3 nucleotides: TGTGCCAGCAGCGTAGGGCCGGCGCGGGAAAAACTGTTTTTT. Its protein product is CASSVGPAREKLFF.

The rearrangement links TRBV5-4 to TRBJ2-5, with D possibly being TRBD2 (6 bases). CDR1 is SGHNT and CDR2 is YYREEE in the germline V gene (reference sequence). The CDR3 covers 15 residues. With 2 bases removed from V and 1 base from J, the gap between germline ends came to 12 bases. DNA of the CDR3: TGTGCCAGCAGCTTCGGGAGTCTCGGCCAAGAGACCCAGTACTTC. The encoded protein is CASSFGSLGQETQYF.

The V call is TRBV5-4, the J call TRBJ1-3; weak D call: TRBD1 (5 bases). The V gene's germline CDR1 is SGHNT and CDR2 YYREEE (reference sequence). V lost 4 bases and J 4 bases, leaving 12 bases between the germline ends. The CDR3 length is 14 residues. As DNA, the CDR3 is TGTGCCAGCAGCGCCCGGGACTCCGGAAACACCATATATTTT. Translation gives CASSARDSGNTIYF.

The rearrangement links TRBV28 to TRBJ2-1, with D unclear. The CDR3 has 13 residues. From germline, CDR1 is MDHEN and CDR2 SYDVKM. V was pared by 2 bases and J by 7 bases, with 9 bases between. The CDR3 DNA follows: TGTGCCAGCAGTTTAGTCTCGCCGAATGAGCAGTTCTTC. The encoded protein is CASSLVSPNEQFF.

The chain carries TRBV18 and TRBJ2-1; 9 bases are a match to TRBD2. Looked up from germline, CDR1 is KGHSH and CDR2 is LQKENI. The CDR3 is 14 amino acids. The V gene end was trimmed by 3 bases and the J gene end by 8 bases; junction bases not matched to a gene: 5. The CDR3 reads CASSPRREGDEQFF. The CDR3 DNA sequence: TGTGCCAGCTCACCGAGGCGGGAGGGGGATGAGCAGTTCTTC.

The J gene is TRBJ1-4, the V gene TRBV3-1 (or the pseudogene TRBV3-2); D is undetermined. The CDR3 is 12 residues long. Between the trimmed V and J ends, which lost 1 base and 13 bases, there was a span of 10 bases. CDR1 is LGHDT and CDR2 is YNNKEL in the germline V gene (reference sequence). CDR3 sequence: CASSQGDKALFF. The CDR3 DNA reads TGTGCCAGCAGCCAAGGGGATAAGGCACTGTTTTTT.